These 12 T cell receptor beta chains originate from one sample sequenced in a study of PD-L1 blockade in urothelial cancer. The time point is: peripheral blood 6 weeks after treatment start. Libraries were prepared by immunoSEQ multiplex PCR; TCRdb keeps only in-frame clonotypes and omits some of them. The profile covers about 120,000 clones, with roughly 90% appearing a single time and about 1.8% taken by the ten largest. Sequencing was performed on PBMCs, taken around atezolizumab (anti-PD-L1) treatment. The receptors come from a man aged 55 to 70 with urothelial cancer.

The chain couples TRBV7-2 to TRBJ2-1; TRBD2 might be the D (6 bases). The V gene lost 1 base and the J gene lost 8 bases, with 12 bases spanning the gap. This CDR3 has 14 amino acids. Germline V gene lookup returns CDR1 SGHTA and CDR2 FQGNSA. This CDR3 is CASSLVLGRHEQFF. CDR3 DNA: TGTGCCAGCAGCTTAGTTCTGGGGAGGCATGAGCAGTTCTTC. The variable domain in full, with the rest retrieved from reference TRBV7-2 and TRBJ2-1, is GAGVSQSPSNKVTEKGKDVELRCDPISGHTALYWYRQSLGQGLEFLIYFQGNSAPDKSGLPSDRFSAERTGGSVSTLTIQRTQQEDSAVYLCASSLVLGRHEQFFGPGTRLTVL.

The chain uses TRBV4-1 and TRBJ2-5; 13 bases align to TRBD2. This CDR3 comprises 19 residues. Unmatched junction bases numbered 9, after V lost 1 base and J lost 1 base. Germline CDR1 and CDR2: MGHRA and YSYEKL. In DNA, the CDR3 is TGCGCCAGCAGCCAAGCATCTCCGGGACTAGCGGGGATCCAAGAGACCCAGTACTTC. This translates into CASSQASPGLAGIQETQYF.

The chain recombines TRBV19 with TRBJ1-1; D gene uncertain. The CDR3 contains 13 residues. Trimming shortened V by 7 bases and J by 4 bases, and 13 bases separated the two germline ends. Germline V gene lookup returns CDR1 LNHDA and CDR2 SQIVND (reference sequence). The CDR3 here is CASIGRSGTEAFF. CDR3 DNA: TGTGCCAGTATTGGCAGGTCAGGCACTGAAGCTTTCTTT.

DNA of the CDR3: TGTGCCAGCAGCTTGTCGGCGGCAGGGGGGAACTATGGCTACACCTTC. Encoded protein: CASSLSAAGGNYGYTF. The chain is built from TRBV5-6 and TRBJ1-2; 7 positions agree with TRBD1. Trimming removed 1 base from V and 2 bases from J; junction bases left unmatched: 8. CDR1 and CDR2 from the germline V gene are SGHDT and YYEEEE. This CDR3 comprises 16 residues.

The chain links TRBV27 to TRBJ2-5; D might be TRBD2 (6 bases). Germline lookup yields CDR1 MNHEY and CDR2 SMNVEV (reference sequence). This CDR3 has 12 residues. V shed 3 bases and J shed 9 bases, with 11 bases lying between them. CDR3 nucleotide sequence: TGTGCCAGCAGTTTGCCCTCGGGGGCCCAGTACTTC. Residues: CASSLPSGAQYF.

V is TRBV4-3 and J is TRBJ2-6; D is ambiguous. CDR1 LGHNA and CDR2 YSLEER come from the germline V gene. V lost 1 base and J lost 2, with 9 bases in between. This CDR3 has 16 amino acids. The CDR3 nucleotides are TGCGCCAGCAGCCAAGGAGTAGATGCTGGGGCCAACGTCCTGACTTTC. It translates to CASSQGVDAGANVLTF.

This sequence joins TRBV6-6 and TRBJ2-7; 7 positions agree with TRBD1. The CDR3 consists of 15 residues. V lost 5 bases to trimming and J lost 0 bases; unmatched junction nucleotides: 7. Per germline, CDR1 MNHNY and CDR2 SVGAGI (reference sequence). CDR3 coding DNA: TGTGCCAGCAGTAATAGACAGGGAAGCTCCTACGAGCAGTACTTC. Translated, it gives CASSNRQGSSYEQYF.

J is TRBJ1-1 and V is TRBV2, with D perhaps TRBD1 (5 bases). This CDR3 is 14 amino acids long. Germline CDR1 SNHLY, CDR2 FYNNEI. Between the trimmed V and J ends, which lost 6 bases and 5 bases, there was a span of 16 bases. CDR3 protein: CASSPPQGRTEAFF. The CDR3 region has the DNA TGTGCCAGCAGCCCCCCCCAGGGCAGAACTGAAGCTTTCTTT.

The genes are TRBV27 and TRBJ2-7, with 7 positions matching TRBD2. Per germline, CDR1 MNHEY and CDR2 SMNVEV (reference sequence). This CDR3 is 20 amino acids long. J gave up 1 base and V 0 bases, and 18 bases lay outside the gene matches. The CDR3 DNA sequence: TGTGCCAGCAGTTTATCCACCCCCCTCGGGAGGATAGCGGAGTCCTACGAGCAGTACTTC. This sequence encodes CASSLSTPLGRIAESYEQYF.

The chain recombines TRBV5-1 with TRBJ2-1; D is unclear. Trimming stripped 0 bases from V and 8 bases from J, with 6 bases between. Germline V CDR1 and CDR2: SGHRS, YFSETQ. The CDR3 runs to 12 residues. The CDR3 DNA sequence: TGCGCCAGCAGCTTGGAGTCGGATGAGCAGTTCTTC. Encoded protein: CASSLESDEQFF.

J is TRBJ2-7 and V is TRBV11-2; 10 bases line up with TRBD1. The CDR3 is 16 amino acids. Germline V gene lookup returns CDR1 SGHAT and CDR2 FQNNGV. Trimming cost V 3 bases and J 5 bases; bases outside gene matches: 10. The CDR3 DNA reads TGTGCCAGCAGCTTGTCCCCGGGACAGGGGCGTGACGAGCAGTACTTC. This codes for CASSLSPGQGRDEQYF. Looking up the rest from reference TRBV11-2 and TRBJ2-7 gives the full variable domain: EAGVAQSPRYKIIEKRQSVAFWCNPISGHATLYWYQQILGQGPKLLIQFQNNGVVDDSQLPKDRFSAERLKGVDSTLKIQPAKLEDSAVYLCASSLSPGQGRDEQYFGPGTRLTVT.

The chain recombines TRBV5-1 with TRBJ2-1, with TRBD2 identical over 9 bases. The length of the CDR3 is 15 residues. Germline values: CDR1 SGHRS, CDR2 YFSETQ. The V and J ends lost 0 bases and 5 bases, in that order; junction bases with no gene match: 3. The CDR3 DNA is TGCGCCAGCAGCTTGGGCGAGCGGGAGGACAATGAGCAGTTCTTC. It yields the protein CASSLGEREDNEQFF.